Sequencing of this T cell receptor beta chain was carried out in a study of blood T cell repertoires in COVID-19. Overall study context: Sites across the United States, Italy and Spain contributed samples from acute and convalescent COVID-19. From T cells, B-cell-depleted T cells, or PBMCs came the material, which was cDNA or gDNA.

Source study methods: Nucleated cell number was recorded as an estimate derived from reference gene primer amplification. The method was immunoSEQ multiplex PCR; TCRdb's version includes in-frame clones alone and lacks a portion of them. That table gives V, J and clone size, and the DNA gave D and trimming. The table shows roughly 380,000 clones, with 75% to 90% occurring only once. Germline CDR1 reads SGDLS; CDR2 reads YYNGEE. V was clipped by 3 bases and J by 6 bases, with 16 bases between them. The CDR3 runs to 15 residues. The gene calls are TRBV9 and TRBJ1-5, with D possibly matching TRBD1 (6 bases). The sequence was obtained from a woman aged 18 to 35 with acute or convalescent COVID-19. Material: peripheral blood. This CDR3 reads CASSASGDGSQPQHF. The CDR3 nucleotides read TGTGCCAGCAGCGCATCAGGGGACGGCAGTCAGCCCCAGCATTTT. Filled out from reference TRBV9 and TRBJ1-5, the complete variable domain reads DSGVTQTPKHLITATGQRVTLRCSPRSGDLSVYWYQQSLDQGLQFLIQYYNGEERAKGNILERFSAQQFPDLHSELNLSSLELGDSALYFCASSASGDGSQPQHFGDGTRLSIL.